The entry below describes one T cell receptor beta chain. Naive CD8 isolation took CD45RO-negative cells positively selected for CCR7 and excluded terminally differentiated effector memory CD45RA+ cells. Healthy HIV-negative adults without recent acute infections or vaccinations served as donors. The data belong to a study of shared clonotypes between healthy human individuals. For every subset, genomic DNA was evenly distributed across several immunoSEQ plates. Sequencing used immunoSEQ multiplex PCR; TCRdb keeps in-frame clones, though not all of them. The sample includes about 2 million clones, around 96% of them seen just once. In germline, CDR1 is WSHSY, CDR2 SAAADI. This CDR3 has 14 amino acids. Trimming pared 3 bases from V and 8 bases from J, leaving 14 bases between.

This sequence joins TRBV10-2 and TRBJ2-1; TRBD1 is a possible D gene (5 bases). Sequences were obtained from naive CD8+ T cells sorted from blood. The receptor comes from a man between 18 and 29 years old in good health. This CDR3 reads CASSESAGFDEQFF. The CDR3 DNA is TGCGCCAGCAGTGAATCTGCAGGGTTCGATGAGCAGTTCTTC.